The 10 T cell receptor beta chains below were found in one sample sequenced in a study of blood T cell repertoires in COVID-19. Clones were sequenced by immunoSEQ multiplex PCR, and TCRdb holds only the in-frame ones, with some missing. The table shows roughly 330,000 clones, with more than 70% occurring only once. The material sequenced was peripheral blood. Receptors originate from a man between 18 and 29 years old who had recovered from COVID-19.

The genes are TRBV10-3 and TRBJ2-1; D is perhaps TRBD1 (6 bases). Looked up from germline, CDR1 is ENHRY and CDR2 is SYGVKD. V lost 5 bases and J lost 6, with 14 bases in between. This CDR3 region has 14 residues. This chain's CDR3 is CAISPYRDTNEQFF. The CDR3 region has the DNA TGTGCCATCAGTCCTTACCGGGACACCAATGAGCAGTTCTTC.

The chain joins TRBV29-1 to TRBJ1-1, with D hard to call. From germline, CDR1 is SQVTM and CDR2 ANQGSEA. The germline V and J ends were trimmed by 7 bases and 0 bases, with 9 bases remaining between them. The CDR3 has 12 amino acids. CDR3 region: CSAQKMNTEAFF. As DNA, the CDR3 is TGCAGCGCCCAAAAAATGAACACTGAAGCTTTCTTT.

This clone appeared a single time. The rearrangement joins TRBV13 to TRBJ2-1; 9 bases line up with TRBD1. Per germline, CDR1 PRHDT and CDR2 FYEKMQ (reference sequence). After removal of 5 bases from V and 8 bases from J, the junction contained 13 bases not matched to a gene. The CDR3 runs to 16 residues. The CDR3 loop reads CASSLTGTGPTYEQFF. In DNA form, the CDR3 reads TGTGCCAGCAGCCTTACGGGGACAGGGCCCACCTATGAGCAGTTCTTC.

This chain uses TRBV6-2 or TRBV6-3 with TRBJ1-2; D call uncertain. This CDR3 contains 14 residues. Between the trimmed V and J ends, which lost 6 bases and 2 bases, there was a span of 13 bases. CDR1 and CDR2 from the germline V gene are MNHEY and SVGEGT. CDR3 sequence: CASSPGLRNYGYTF. Here the CDR3 DNA reads TGTGCCAGCAGCCCTGGACTGAGAAACTATGGCTACACCTTC.

The chain has TRBV7-2 and TRBJ2-1; D is undetermined. V was cut by 6 bases and J by 0 bases, with 15 bases left in between. Germline values: CDR1 SGHTA, CDR2 FQGNSA. CDR3 length: 16 amino acids. The CDR3 reads CASSPQARFSYNEQFF. DNA of the CDR3: TGTGCCAGCAGTCCCCAGGCCCGGTTCTCCTACAATGAGCAGTTCTTC.

The chain couples TRBV10-3 to TRBJ2-3; the match to TRBD2 covers 14 bases. There are 17 residues in the CDR3. The ends lost 4 bases at V and 3 bases at J; junction bases unmatched: 6. Germline assignment: CDR1 ENHRY and CDR2 SYGVKD. As DNA, the CDR3 is TGTGCCATCAGTGGGACTAGCGGGGGGATGAGGACAGATACGCAGTATTTT. Amino acids: CAISGTSGGMRTDTQYF.

This clone was picked up a small number of times. The chain is built from TRBV10-2 and TRBJ2-1, with 11 bases matching TRBD2. CDR3 length: 13 residues. CDR1 is WSHSY and CDR2 is SAAADI in the germline V gene. Germline trimming cut 7 bases from V and 10 bases from J; bases unmatched to any gene: 6. The CDR3 sequence: CASKTSGSLEQFF. CDR3 DNA: TGCGCCAGCAAAACTAGCGGGAGTTTAGAGCAGTTCTTC.

Only a few counts were recorded for this clone. The genes are TRBV18 and TRBJ2-7, with 9 bases identical to TRBD2. CDR3 length: 14 amino acids. V shed 4 bases, J shed 0 bases, and the junction held 1 base outside the gene matches. Germline V lookup: CDR1 KGHSH, CDR2 LQKENI. The CDR3 reads CASSQAGGSYEQYF. As DNA, the CDR3 is TGTGCCAGCTCACAAGCGGGGGGCTCCTACGAGCAGTACTTC.

The rearrangement links TRBV5-1 to TRBJ1-6, with D uncertain. V gave up 5 bases and J gave up 6 bases, with 15 bases separating them. The CDR3 is 15 residues long. Germline V gene lookup returns CDR1 SGHRS and CDR2 YFSETQ. The CDR3 sequence: CASREVGSSNSPLHF. The DNA for the CDR3 is TGCGCCAGCAGGGAGGTTGGGAGTTCTAATTCACCCCTCCACTTT.

V usage is TRBV19 and J usage is TRBJ2-3; perhaps TRBD1 as D (6 bases). This CDR3 has 18 residues. CDR1 is LNHDA, CDR2 SQIVND, per germline (reference sequence). Trimming left V 4 bases short and J 0 bases short, with 20 bases between. The DNA for the CDR3 is TGTGCCAGTAGTAGAGGGGATTTGGACAGCTATAGCACAGATACGCAGTATTTT. It translates to CASSRGDLDSYSTDTQYF.